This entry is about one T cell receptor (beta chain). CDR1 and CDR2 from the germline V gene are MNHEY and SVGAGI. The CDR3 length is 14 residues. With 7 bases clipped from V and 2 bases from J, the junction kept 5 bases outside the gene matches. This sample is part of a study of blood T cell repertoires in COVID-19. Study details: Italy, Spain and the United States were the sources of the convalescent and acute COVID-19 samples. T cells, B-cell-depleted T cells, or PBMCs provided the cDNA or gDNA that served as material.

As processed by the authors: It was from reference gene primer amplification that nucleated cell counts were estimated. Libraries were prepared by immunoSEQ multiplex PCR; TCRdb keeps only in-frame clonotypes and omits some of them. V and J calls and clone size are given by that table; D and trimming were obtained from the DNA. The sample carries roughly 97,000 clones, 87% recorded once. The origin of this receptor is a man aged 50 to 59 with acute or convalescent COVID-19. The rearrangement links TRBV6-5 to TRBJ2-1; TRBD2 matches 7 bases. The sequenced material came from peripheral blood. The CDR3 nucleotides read TGTGCCAGCACCCAGCTAGCGGCCTACAATGAGCAGTTCTTC. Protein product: CASTQLAAYNEQFF.